A single sample is the source of the 9 T cell receptor beta chains below, sequenced in a study of pediatric ulcerative colitis (dated by TCRdb to the late 2010s). To prepare the library, the immunoSEQ multiplex PCR assay was applied. TCRdb limited this immuneACCESS table to in-frame rearrangements with V and J called. A share of clones is missing; checked studies link under half to unresolved V genes, and the rest is unexplained. This sample holds 54,000 or so clones; more than 75% were observed only once. In total, the top ten clones hold around 1.4% of the sample. Material for sequencing was blood. These receptors were obtained from a boy under 18 who was a control in a study of pediatric ulcerative colitis.

The chain couples TRBV11-3 to TRBJ2-7; the match to TRBD1 covers 7 bases. Germline V lookup: CDR1 SGHNT, CDR2 YENEEA. The CDR3 spans 14 residues. V dropped 5 bases and J dropped 4; count of bases not matched to a gene: 8. The CDR3 sequence is CASSPTGDGYEQYF. The DNA of the CDR3 is TGTGCCAGCAGCCCAACAGGGGATGGGTACGAGCAGTACTTC.

The chain carries TRBV4-2 and TRBJ2-1; perhaps TRBD2 as D (7 bases). The V end was cut by 6 bases, the J end by 7 bases, with 19 bases between. CDR1 and CDR2 (germline): LGHNA, YNFKEQ. This CDR3 has 15 residues. The CDR3 reads CASSPSSGGGNEQFF. As DNA, the CDR3 is TGTGCCAGCAGTCCTTCTAGCGGAGGGGGAAATGAGCAGTTCTTC.

This CDR3 reads CASTMGGGARTQYF. DNA of the CDR3: TGTGCCAGCACAATGGGGGGGGGCGCCCGTACGCAGTATTTT. The chain couples TRBV7-2 to TRBJ2-3; D possibly corresponds to TRBD2 (7 bases). Germline loops: CDR1 SGHTA, CDR2 FQGNSA. The V end was cut by 7 bases, the J end by 8 bases, with 19 bases between. The length of the CDR3 is 14 residues.

This sequence joins TRBV19 and TRBJ1-6; D not certain. The CDR3 length is 16 residues. Germline V CDR1 and CDR2: LNHDA, SQIVND (reference sequence). The ends were cut back, 5 bases at V and 0 bases at J, with 11 bases in the middle. CDR3 sequence: CASSPSGYSYNSPLHF. The DNA of the CDR3 is TGTGCCAGTAGTCCGTCAGGCTACTCCTATAATTCACCCCTCCACTTT.

The chain is built from TRBV7-8 and TRBJ2-7; D is possibly TRBD1 (5 bases). Looked up from germline, CDR1 is SGHVS and CDR2 is FQNEAQ. This CDR3 spans 15 amino acids. The germline V and J ends were trimmed by 5 bases and 0 bases, with 14 bases remaining between them. The CDR3 reads CASSPKGWASYEQYF. The CDR3 bases are TGTGCCAGCAGCCCCAAGGGGTGGGCCTCCTACGAGCAGTACTTC.

This clone was recorded once. The chain links TRBV5-1 to TRBJ1-5; 10 nucleotides agree with TRBD1. In germline, CDR1 is SGHRS, CDR2 YFSETQ. The CDR3 has 14 residues. With V trimmed by 4 bases and J by 7 bases, 5 bases remained unmatched. CDR3 loop: CASSPGQGYQPQHF. DNA of the CDR3: TGCGCCAGCAGCCCGGGACAGGGGTACCAGCCCCAGCATTTT.

The chain recombines TRBV11-3 with TRBJ2-1, with 8 bases matching TRBD2. Trimming cost V 11 bases and J 6 bases; bases outside gene matches: 6. In germline, CDR1 is SGHNT, CDR2 YENEEA. The CDR3 has 12 amino acids. CDR3 nucleotides: TGTGCCTCCGGGACTAGGAGCAATGAGCAGTTCTTC. Its protein is CASGTRSNEQFF.

The chain's CDR3 is CASSLLTGEGTDTQYF. The CDR3 DNA follows: TGTGCCAGTAGTCTCTTGACTGGGGAAGGCACAGATACGCAGTATTTT. The rearrangement joins TRBV19 to TRBJ2-3; D is ambiguous. CDR3 length: 16 residues. Trimming cost V 5 bases and J 1 base, with 16 bases left between them. Germline CDR1 LNHDA, CDR2 SQIVND (reference sequence).

V and J are TRBV20-1 and TRBJ2-5; D call uncertain. Germline CDR1 reads DFQATT; CDR2 reads SNEGSKA (reference sequence). The length of the CDR3 is 11 residues. The V gene lost 1 base and the J gene lost 5 bases, with 5 bases spanning the gap. The CDR3 bases are TGCAGTGCTAGAGCCCAGGAGACCCAGTACTTC. This encodes CSARAQETQYF.